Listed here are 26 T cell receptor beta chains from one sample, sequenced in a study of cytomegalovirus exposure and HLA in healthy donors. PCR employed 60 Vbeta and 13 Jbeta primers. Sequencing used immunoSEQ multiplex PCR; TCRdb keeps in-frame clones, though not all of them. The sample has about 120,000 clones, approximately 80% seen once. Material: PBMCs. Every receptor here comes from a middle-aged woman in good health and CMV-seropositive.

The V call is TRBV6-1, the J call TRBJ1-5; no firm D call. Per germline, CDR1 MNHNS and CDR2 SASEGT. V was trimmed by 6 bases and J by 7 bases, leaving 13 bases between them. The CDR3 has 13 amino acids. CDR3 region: CASSPFFEQPQHF. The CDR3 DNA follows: TGTGCCAGCAGCCCCTTTTTCGAGCAGCCCCAGCATTTT.

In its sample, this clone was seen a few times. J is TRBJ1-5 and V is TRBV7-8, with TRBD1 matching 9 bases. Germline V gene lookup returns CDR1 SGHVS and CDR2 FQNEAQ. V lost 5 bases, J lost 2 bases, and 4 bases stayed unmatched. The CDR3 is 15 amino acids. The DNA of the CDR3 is TGTGCCAGCAGCCGGACAGGGGTCCGCAATCAGCCCCAGCATTTT. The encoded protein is CASSRTGVRNQPQHF.

The DNA for the CDR3 is TGTGCCACCTGGGCTCCTTACAATGAGCAGTTCTTC. Its protein product is CATWAPYNEQFF. The rearrangement uses TRBV27 and TRBJ2-1, with D unclear. The CDR3 extends over 12 amino acids. The V end was cut by 10 bases, the J end by 4 bases, with 11 bases between. The V gene's germline CDR1 is MNHEY and CDR2 SMNVEV (reference sequence).

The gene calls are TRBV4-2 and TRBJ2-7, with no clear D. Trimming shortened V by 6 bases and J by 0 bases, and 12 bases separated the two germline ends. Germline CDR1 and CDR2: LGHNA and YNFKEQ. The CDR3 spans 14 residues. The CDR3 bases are TGTGCCAGCAGTCTCGGCGGTAGCTCCTACGAGCAGTACTTC. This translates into CASSLGGSSYEQYF.

CDR3 sequence (DNA): TGTGCCAGCAGCTTAGGAGGGTATGGGTCACCCCTCCACTTT. Translating it yields CASSLGGYGSPLHF. V usage is TRBV7-9 and J usage is TRBJ1-6; D ambiguous. Between the trimmed V and J ends, which lost 1 base and 10 bases, there was a span of 11 bases. This CDR3 is 14 amino acids long. Germline assignment: CDR1 SEHNR and CDR2 FQNEAQ (reference sequence).

The chain's CDR3 is CASSYGTGEQYF. The DNA of the CDR3 is TGTGCCAGCAGTTACGGGACTGGCGAGCAGTACTTC. The rearrangement uses TRBV6-5 and TRBJ2-7, with TRBD2 as a possible D gene (6 bases). The CDR3 sequence is 12 residues long. Germline V gene data show CDR1 as MNHEY and CDR2 as SVGAGI. V gave up 2 bases and J gave up 6 bases, with 8 bases separating them.

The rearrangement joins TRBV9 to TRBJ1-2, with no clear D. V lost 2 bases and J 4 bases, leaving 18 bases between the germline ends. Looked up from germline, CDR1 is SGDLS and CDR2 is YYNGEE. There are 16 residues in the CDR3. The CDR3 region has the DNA TGTGCCAGCAGCGTCGATCACACTACCGGCGGCTATGGCTACACCTTC. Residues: CASSVDHTTGGYGYTF. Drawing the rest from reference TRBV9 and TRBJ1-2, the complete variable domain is DSGVTQTPKHLITATGQRVTLRCSPRSGDLSVYWYQQSLDQGLQFLIQYYNGEERAKGNILERFSAQQFPDLHSELNLSSLELGDSALYFCASSVDHTTGGYGYTFGSGTRLTVV.

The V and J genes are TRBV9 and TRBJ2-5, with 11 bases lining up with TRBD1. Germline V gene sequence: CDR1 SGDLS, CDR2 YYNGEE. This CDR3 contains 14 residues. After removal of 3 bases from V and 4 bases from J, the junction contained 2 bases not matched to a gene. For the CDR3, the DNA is TGTGCCAGCAGCGGAGGGACAGGGGGAGAGACCCAGTACTTC. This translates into CASSGGTGGETQYF.

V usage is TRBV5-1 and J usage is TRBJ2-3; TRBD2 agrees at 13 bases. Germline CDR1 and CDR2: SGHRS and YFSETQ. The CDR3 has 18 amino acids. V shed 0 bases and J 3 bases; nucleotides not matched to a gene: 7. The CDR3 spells CASSLAGTSGTGTDTQYF. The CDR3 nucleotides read TGCGCCAGCAGCTTGGCCGGGACTAGCGGGACCGGTACAGATACGCAGTATTTT.

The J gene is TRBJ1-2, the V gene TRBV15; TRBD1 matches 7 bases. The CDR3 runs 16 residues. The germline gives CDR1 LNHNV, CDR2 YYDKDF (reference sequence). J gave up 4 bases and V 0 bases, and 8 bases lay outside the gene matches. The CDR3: CATSRDVRTGGYGYTF. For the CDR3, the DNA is TGTGCCACCAGCAGAGATGTCAGGACAGGAGGCTATGGCTACACCTTC. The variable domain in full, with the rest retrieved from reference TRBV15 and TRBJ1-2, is DAMVIQNPRYQVTQFGKPVTLSCSQTLNHNVMYWYQQKSSQAPKLLFHYYDKDFNNEADTPDNFQSRRPNTSFCFLDIRSPGLGDTAMYLCATSRDVRTGGYGYTFGSGTRLTVV.

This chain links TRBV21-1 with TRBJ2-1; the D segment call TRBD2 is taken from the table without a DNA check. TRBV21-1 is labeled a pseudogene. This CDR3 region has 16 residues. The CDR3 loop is CASSKSLGGTYNEQFF. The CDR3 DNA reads TGTGCCAGCAGCAAGTCTCTAGGCGGTACCTACAATGAGCAGTTCTTC.

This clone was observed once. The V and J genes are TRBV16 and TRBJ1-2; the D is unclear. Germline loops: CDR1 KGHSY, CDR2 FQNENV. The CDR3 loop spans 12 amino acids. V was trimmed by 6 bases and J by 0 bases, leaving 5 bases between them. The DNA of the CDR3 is TGTGCCAGCAGGCCGGCTAACTATGGCTACACCTTC. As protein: CASRPANYGYTF.

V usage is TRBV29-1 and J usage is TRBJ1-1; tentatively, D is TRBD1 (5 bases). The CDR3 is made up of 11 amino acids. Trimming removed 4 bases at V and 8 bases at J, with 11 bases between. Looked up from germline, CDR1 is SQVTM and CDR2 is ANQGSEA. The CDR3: CSVGTTFEAFF. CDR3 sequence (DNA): TGCAGCGTTGGGACAACCTTCGAAGCTTTCTTT.

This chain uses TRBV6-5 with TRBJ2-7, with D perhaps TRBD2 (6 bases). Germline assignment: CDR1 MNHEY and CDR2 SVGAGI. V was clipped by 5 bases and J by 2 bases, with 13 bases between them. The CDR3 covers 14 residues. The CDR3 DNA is TGTGCCAGCAGTCCCGGGGGAACCCCCTACGAGCAGTACTTC. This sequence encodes CASSPGGTPYEQYF.

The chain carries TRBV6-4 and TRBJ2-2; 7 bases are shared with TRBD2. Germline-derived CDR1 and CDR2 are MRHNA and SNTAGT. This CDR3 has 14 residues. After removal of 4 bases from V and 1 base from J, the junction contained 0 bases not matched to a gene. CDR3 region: CASSAGGNTGELFF. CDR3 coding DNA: TGTGCCAGCAGTGCGGGAGGGAACACCGGGGAGCTGTTTTTT.

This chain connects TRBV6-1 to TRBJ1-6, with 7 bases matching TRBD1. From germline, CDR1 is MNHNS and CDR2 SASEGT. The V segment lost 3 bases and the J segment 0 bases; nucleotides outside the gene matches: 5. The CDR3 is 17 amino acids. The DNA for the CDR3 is TGTGCCAGCAGTGAGACAGGGCCGAGCTCCTATAATTCACCCCTCCACTTT. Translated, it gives CASSETGPSSYNSPLHF.

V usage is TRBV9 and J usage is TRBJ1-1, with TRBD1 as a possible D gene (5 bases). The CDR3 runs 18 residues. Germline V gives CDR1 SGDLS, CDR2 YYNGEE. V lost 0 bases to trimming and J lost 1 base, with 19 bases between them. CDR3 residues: CASSVAGQGLIGNTEAFF. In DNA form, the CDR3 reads TGTGCCAGCAGCGTAGCTGGCCAGGGACTCATCGGGAACACTGAAGCTTTCTTT. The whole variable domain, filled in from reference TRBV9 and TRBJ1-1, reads DSGVTQTPKHLITATGQRVTLRCSPRSGDLSVYWYQQSLDQGLQFLIQYYNGEERAKGNILERFSAQQFPDLHSELNLSSLELGDSALYFCASSVAGQGLIGNTEAFFGQGTRLTVV.

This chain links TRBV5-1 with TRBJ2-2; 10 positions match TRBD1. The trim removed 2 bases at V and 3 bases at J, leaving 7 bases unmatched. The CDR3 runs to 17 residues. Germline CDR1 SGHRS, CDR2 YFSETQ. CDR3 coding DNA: TGCGCCAGCAGCTTAGGATGGGACAGGGGATACACCGGGGAGCTGTTTTTT. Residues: CASSLGWDRGYTGELFF. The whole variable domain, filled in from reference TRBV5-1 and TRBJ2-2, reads KAGVTQTPRYLIKTRGQQVTLSCSPISGHRSVSWYQQTPGQGLQFLFEYFSETQRNKGNFPGRFSGRQFSNSRSEMNVSTLELGDSALYLCASSLGWDRGYTGELFFGEGSRLTVL.

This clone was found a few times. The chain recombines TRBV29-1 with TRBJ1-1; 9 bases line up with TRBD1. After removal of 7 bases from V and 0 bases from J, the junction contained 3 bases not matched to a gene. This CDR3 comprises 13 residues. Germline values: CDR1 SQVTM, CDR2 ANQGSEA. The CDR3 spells CSAGQGLNTEAFF. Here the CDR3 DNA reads TGCAGCGCCGGACAGGGGCTGAACACTGAAGCTTTCTTT.

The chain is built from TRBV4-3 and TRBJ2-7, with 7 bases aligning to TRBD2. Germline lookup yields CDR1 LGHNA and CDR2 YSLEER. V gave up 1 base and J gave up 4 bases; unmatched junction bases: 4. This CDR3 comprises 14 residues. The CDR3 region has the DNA TGCGCCAGCAGCCAAGGGGAGGGAGATTACGAGCAGTACTTC. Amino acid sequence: CASSQGEGDYEQYF.

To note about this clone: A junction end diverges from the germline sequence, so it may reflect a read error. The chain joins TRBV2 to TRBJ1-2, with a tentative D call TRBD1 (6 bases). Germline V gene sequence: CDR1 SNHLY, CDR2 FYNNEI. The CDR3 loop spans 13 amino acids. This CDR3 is CASIEGQYYGYTF. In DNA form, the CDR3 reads TGTGCCAGCATTGAAGGACAGTACTATGGCTACACCTTC.

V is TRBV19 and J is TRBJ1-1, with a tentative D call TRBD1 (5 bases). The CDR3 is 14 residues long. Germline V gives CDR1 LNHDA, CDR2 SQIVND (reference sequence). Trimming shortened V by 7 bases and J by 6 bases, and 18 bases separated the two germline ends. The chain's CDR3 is CASTLTGSLPEAFF. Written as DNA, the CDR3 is TGTGCCAGTACCTTAACAGGTTCGCTCCCTGAAGCTTTCTTT. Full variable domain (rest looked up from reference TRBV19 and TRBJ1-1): DGGITQSPKYLFRKEGQNVTLSCEQNLNHDAMYWYRQDPGQGLRLIYYSQIVNDFQKGDIAEGYSVSREKKESFPLTVTSAQKNPTAFYLCASTLTGSLPEAFFGQGTRLTVV.

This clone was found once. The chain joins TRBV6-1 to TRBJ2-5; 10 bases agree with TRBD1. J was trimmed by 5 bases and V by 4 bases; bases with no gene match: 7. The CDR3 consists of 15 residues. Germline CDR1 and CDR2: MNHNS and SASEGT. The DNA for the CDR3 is TGTGCCAGCAGTGTGGGGACAGGGGAAGGGGAGACCCAGTACTTC. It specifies CASSVGTGEGETQYF.

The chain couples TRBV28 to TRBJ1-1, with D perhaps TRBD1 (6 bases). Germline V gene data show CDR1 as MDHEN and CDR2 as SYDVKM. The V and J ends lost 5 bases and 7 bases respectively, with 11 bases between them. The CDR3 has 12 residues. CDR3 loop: CASSLGQIEAFF. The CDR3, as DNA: TGTGCCAGCAGTCTCGGACAGATTGAAGCTTTCTTT.

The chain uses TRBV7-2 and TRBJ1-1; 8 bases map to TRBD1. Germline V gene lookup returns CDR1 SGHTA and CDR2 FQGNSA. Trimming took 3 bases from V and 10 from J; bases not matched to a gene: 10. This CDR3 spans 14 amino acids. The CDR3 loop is CASSFNPTGEGAFF. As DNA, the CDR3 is TGTGCCAGCAGCTTCAACCCGACAGGGGAGGGAGCTTTCTTT.

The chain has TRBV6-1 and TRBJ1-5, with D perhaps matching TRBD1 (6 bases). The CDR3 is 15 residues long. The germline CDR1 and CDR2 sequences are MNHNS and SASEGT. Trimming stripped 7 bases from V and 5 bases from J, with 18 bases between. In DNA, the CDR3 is TGTGCCAGCATGGGACGGGGGGCTCTCGATCAGCCCCAGCATTTT. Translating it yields CASMGRGALDQPQHF.